These T cell receptor beta chains were read from a single sample in a study of shared clonotypes between healthy human individuals. Clones were sequenced by immunoSEQ multiplex PCR, and TCRdb holds only the in-frame ones, with some missing. Among 950,000 to 1,200,000 clones listed, 60% to 85% were seen once. Material for sequencing was memory CD4+ T cells from PBMCs. The receptors shown here come from a man between 18 and 29 years old in good health. Some clones in this sample may be carry-over from other donors' samples. Each CDR3 is given with its conserved first and last residue. A D gene is named only where the DNA matches it firmly. Clone sizes are given selectively: once, few, many, or a class where the clone is expanded.

v_gene	abundance	d_gene	j_gene	CDR3aa	CDR3nt
TRBV7-6	once	.	TRBJ2-1	CASSLASSYAYNEQFF	TGTGCCAGCAGCTTAGCTAGCTCCTACGCCTACAATGAGCAGTTCTTC
TRBV30	.	.	TRBJ2-7	CAWRPTYRIPSSYEQYF	TGTGCCTGGAGACCCACCTACAGGATTCCGAGCTCCTACGAGCAGTACTTC
TRBV7-2	.	TRBD2	TRBJ2-1	CASQPGTSSDEQFF	TGTGCCAGCCAGCCCGGGACTAGCTCGGATGAGCAGTTCTTC
TRBV6-1	.	.	TRBJ1-5	CASSEWGINQPQHF	TGTGCCAGCAGTGAGTGGGGGATTAATCAGCCCCAGCATTTT
TRBV6-5	.	TRBD1	TRBJ2-7	CASSYRDRGSYEQYF	TGTGCCAGCAGCTACCGGGACAGGGGCTCCTACGAGCAGTACTTC
TRBV11-3	.	TRBD2	TRBJ2-5	CASSSSRDPTSQETQYF	TGTGCCAGCAGCTCCAGTCGGGACCCGACTAGCCAGGAGACCCAGTACTTC
TRBV28	.	.	TRBJ1-3	CASSLPNRPSGNTIYF	TGTGCCAGCAGTTTACCCAACCGACCCTCTGGAAACACCATATATTTT
TRBV7-9	.	TRBD1	TRBJ1-4	CASSPRTGGNEKLFF	TGTGCCAGCAGCCCGAGGACAGGGGGAAATGAAAAACTGTTTTTT
TRBV5-1	.	TRBD1	TRBJ1-4	CASSPIRGDSEKLFF	TGCGCCAGCAGCCCCATAAGGGGGGACAGTGAAAAACTGTTTTTT
TRBV27	.	.	TRBJ1-5	CASSARTAYSNQPQHF	TGTGCCAGCAGTGCCCGGACAGCGTATAGCAATCAGCCCCAGCATTTT
TRBV5-8	.	.	TRBJ2-6	CASSSWDSGANVLTF	TGTGCCAGCAGCTCGTGGGATTCTGGGGCCAACGTCCTGACTTTC
TRBV5-1	.	TRBD2	TRBJ2-7	CASSAQGLAPEQYF	TGCGCCAGCAGCGCACAGGGACTAGCTCCCGAGCAGTACTTC
TRBV11-2	.	TRBD1	TRBJ1-1	CASSPRTGKNTEAFF	TGTGCCAGCAGCCCAAGGACAGGGAAGAACACTGAAGCTTTCTTT
TRBV10-2	.	.	TRBJ2-4	CASSESEGNIQYF	TGCGCCAGCAGTGAGTCAGAGGGAAACATTCAGTACTTC
TRBV30	.	.	TRBJ2-7	CAWSGGIGEQYF	TGTGCCTGGAGTGGGGGAATCGGCGAGCAGTACTTC
TRBV11-2	few	.	TRBJ1-1	CASSLVGRWDTEMNTEAFF	TGTGCCAGCAGCTTAGTGGGTCGGTGGGATACAGAGATGAACACTGAAGCTTTCTTT
TRBV6-1	.	TRBD2	TRBJ2-1	CASSEGTRGSEQFF	TGTGCCAGCAGTGAAGGGACTAGGGGATCCGAGCAGTTCTTC
TRBV30	.	.	TRBJ1-5	CAWANRDNQPQHF	TGTGCCTGGGCAAACAGGGACAATCAGCCCCAGCATTTT
TRBV5-5	.	.	TRBJ2-7	CASSQTRAIYEQYF	TGTGCCAGCAGCCAGACGAGAGCGATCTACGAGCAGTACTTC
TRBV18	.	.	TRBJ2-7	CASSPPGATGPYEQYF	TGTGCCAGCTCACCCCCGGGGGCGACAGGGCCCTACGAGCAGTACTTC
TRBV11-2	.	TRBD2	TRBJ2-7	CASSMGTSGTYEQYF	TGTGCCAGCAGCATGGGGACTAGCGGGACCTACGAGCAGTACTTC
TRBV5-1	.	.	TRBJ2-2	CASSSPQGNTGELFF	TGCGCCAGCAGCTCGCCTCAGGGGAACACCGGGGAGCTGTTTTTT
TRBV28	few	TRBD2	TRBJ2-1	CASAPRGRAKLSSYNEQFF	TGTGCCAGCGCTCCCCGCGGGAGGGCCAAACTAAGCTCCTACAATGAGCAGTTCTTC
TRBV11-2	.	TRBD1	TRBJ2-2	CASSPGQGRSTGELFF	TGTGCCAGCAGCCCAGGACAGGGGAGGAGCACCGGGGAGCTGTTTTTT
TRBV9	.	.	TRBJ2-1	CASSRWEYNEQFF	TGTGCCAGCAGCCGTTGGGAATACAATGAGCAGTTCTTC
TRBV10-3	.	.	TRBJ2-6	CAVSGAGANVLTF	TGTGCCGTTTCCGGAGCCGGGGCCAACGTCCTGACTTTC
TRBV4-1	once	TRBD2	TRBJ2-2	CASSQDWTSGSLFGELFF	TGCGCCAGCAGCCAAGACTGGACTAGCGGGAGTCTCTTCGGGGAGCTGTTTTTT
TRBV28	once	.	TRBJ1-2	CASENYYGYTF	TGTGCCAGCGAGAATTACTATGGCTACACCTTC
TRBV14	.	.	TRBJ2-7	CASSLTYREEQYF	TGTGCCAGCAGTCTTACCTACAGGGAGGAGCAGTACTTC
TRBV5-1	.	.	TRBJ1-4	CASSLWGGNEKLFF	TGCGCCAGCAGCTTGTGGGGGGGTAATGAAAAACTGTTTTTT
TRBV29-1	few	.	TRBJ1-3	CSVYRGNTIYF	TGCAGCGTTTACCGGGGAAACACCATATATTTT
TRBV19	.	.	TRBJ2-7	CASSITTGNNEQYF	TGTGCCAGTAGTATCACCACAGGAAATAACGAGCAGTACTTC
TRBV28	once	.	TRBJ2-7	CASSFSRSRSYEQYF	TGTGCCAGCAGTTTTTCGCGGAGTAGGTCCTACGAGCAGTACTTC
TRBV7-2	.	.	TRBJ2-1	CASSLDGSSYNEQFF	TGTGCCAGCAGCTTAGACGGGAGCTCCTACAATGAGCAGTTCTTC
TRBV15	.	TRBD1	TRBJ1-2	CATSRAGSGQGGPNYGYTF	TGTGCCACCAGCAGAGCTGGATCCGGACAGGGAGGGCCTAACTATGGCTACACCTTC
TRBV7-8	.	.	TRBJ1-4	CASSPLTSAPGEKLFF	TGTGCCAGCAGTCCACTCACGTCCGCTCCGGGAGAAAAACTGTTTTTT
TRBV28	.	TRBD1	TRBJ2-7	CAVNRGDGYEQYF	TGTGCCGTCAACAGGGGGGATGGGTACGAGCAGTACTTC